This T cell receptor beta chain was recovered during a study of T cell responses to AZD1222 COVID-19 vaccine. V was clipped by 6 bases and J by 1 base, with 12 bases between them. Germline CDR1 and CDR2: SNHLY and FYNNEI. The CDR3 is 15 residues long. Clones were read by immunoSEQ multiplex PCR, and TCRdb kept only the in-frame ones, dropping some. The data hold about 90,000 clones, with around nine tenths observed a single time. This rearrangement joins TRBV2 to TRBJ2-2; D is perhaps TRBD2 (6 bases). The sequencing here drew on peripheral blood, taken 28 days after the second AZD1222 dose. The origin of this receptor is an adult who received the AZD1222 COVID-19 vaccine. As DNA, the CDR3 is TGTGCCAGCAGCCCCGGGGGACGGAACACCGGGGAGCTGTTTTTT. This gives the protein CASSPGGRNTGELFF. Filled out from reference TRBV2 and TRBJ2-2, the complete variable domain reads EPEVTQTPSHQVTQMGQEVILRCVPISNHLYFYWYRQILGQKVEFLVSFYNNEISEKSEIFDDQFSVERPDGSNFTLKIRSTKLEDSAMYFCASSPGGRNTGELFFGEGSRLTVL.